The entry below gives a single T cell receptor beta chain sequence along with its context. The antigen remains undetermined. The sorted conventional CD4 T cells were gated as CD4+CD127+. This entry comes from a study of B cell selection in AIRE deficiency. General study results and limits: Shared Treg sequences had shorter CDR3s, biased toward rearrangements with few non-templated insertions. Patient Tconv and Treg cells showed healthy-like TCRBV usage, CDR3 length, diversity. Of several thousand shared Treg TCRbeta sequences, about 32% were healthy-only, around 9.3% patient-only.

As handled by the study authors: Conventional T cell pools: 1x10^5 or so distinct patient, around 1.5x10^5 donor TCRbeta sequences. The repertoire was sequenced with immunoSEQ multiplex PCR; TCRdb's copy has only in-frame clones and lacks some. From that table come the V and J calls and clone size; the DNA was used to work out D and trimming. Among roughly 23,000 clones listed, 90% to 97% were seen once. The CDR3 consists of 13 residues. Germline V gene data show CDR1 as MDHEN and CDR2 as SYDVKM. V dropped 4 bases and J dropped 1 base, with 7 bases sitting between them. V gene TRBV28 combines with J gene TRBJ1-1; D ambiguous. The TCR comes from a human donor in good health. The source material was CD4+CD127+ conventional T cells sorted from PBMCs. The chain's CDR3 is CASSYPPNTEAFF. CDR3 sequence (DNA): TGTGCCAGCAGTTACCCCCCGAACACTGAAGCTTTCTTT.